The source of this T cell receptor (beta chain) is a study of beta chain features in type 1 diabetes. Study-wide results and limits: Comparison showed that naive, central memory and Treg TCRB repertoires appeared more similar among patients than among healthy donors. There were fewer insertions and more deletions at the VDJ junctions of type 1 diabetes patients. In patients and controls equally, PCR might favor templates that are shorter.

Sampling consisted of one heparinised blood draw per donor, averaging roughly 110 mL. The study reverse transcribed the entire isolated RNA, so it sequenced expressed TCRB transcripts. Measured with immunoSEQ multiplex PCR; TCRdb has only the in-frame clones, and not every one. This sample carries a few hundred thousand clones, approximately 28% of them seen once, and the ten largest clones take more than 0.055%. Regarding this clone: Its antigen is unidentified.

The germline V gene encodes CDR1 GTSNPN and CDR2 SVGIG (reference sequence). This CDR3 is 14 amino acids long. V lost 3 bases to trimming and J lost 2 bases; unmatched junction nucleotides: 3. The chain recombines TRBV30 with TRBJ2-7; 11 bases fit TRBD2. This sequence originates from a man between 18 and 35 years old in good health. The source material was naive CD4+ T cells from blood. The chain's CDR3 is CAWSQLAGAYEQYF. In DNA, the CDR3 is TGTGCCTGGAGCCAACTAGCGGGAGCCTACGAGCAGTACTTC.